Included here is one T cell receptor (beta chain) sequence, with context. Germline CDR1 SGHTA, CDR2 FQGTGA. J was trimmed by 7 bases and V by 5 bases; bases with no gene match: 17. This CDR3 has 17 amino acids. Measured with immunoSEQ multiplex PCR; TCRdb has only the in-frame clones, and not every one. The repertoire includes just under 55,000 clones, over 75% of them detected once, and under 9% sits in the top ten. This specimen comes from a study of blood T cell repertoires in COVID-19. The V gene is TRBV7-3, the J gene TRBJ1-1; 9 bases map to TRBD1. This receptor was obtained from a woman aged 40-49 years with active COVID-19. Sequencing input: peripheral blood. The CDR3 sequence: CASSRDREAHVGGEAFF. Here the CDR3 DNA reads TGTGCCAGCAGCCGGGACAGGGAGGCCCATGTAGGTGGTGAAGCTTTCTTT.